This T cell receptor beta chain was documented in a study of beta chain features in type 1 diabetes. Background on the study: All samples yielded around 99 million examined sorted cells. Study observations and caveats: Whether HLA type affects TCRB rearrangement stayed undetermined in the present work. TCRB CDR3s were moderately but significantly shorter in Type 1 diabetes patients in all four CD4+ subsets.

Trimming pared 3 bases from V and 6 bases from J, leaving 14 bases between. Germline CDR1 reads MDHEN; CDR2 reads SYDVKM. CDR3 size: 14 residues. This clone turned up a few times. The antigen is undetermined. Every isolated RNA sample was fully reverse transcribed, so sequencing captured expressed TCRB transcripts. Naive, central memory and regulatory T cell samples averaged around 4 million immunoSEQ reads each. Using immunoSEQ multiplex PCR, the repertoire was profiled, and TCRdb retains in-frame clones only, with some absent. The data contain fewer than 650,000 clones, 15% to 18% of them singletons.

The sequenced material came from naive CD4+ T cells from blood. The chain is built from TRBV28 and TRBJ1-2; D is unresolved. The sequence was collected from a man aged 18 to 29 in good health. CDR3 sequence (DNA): TGTGCCAGCAGTTTCCGGGGTGCCGGGCATGGCTACACCTTC. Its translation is CASSFRGAGHGYTF.